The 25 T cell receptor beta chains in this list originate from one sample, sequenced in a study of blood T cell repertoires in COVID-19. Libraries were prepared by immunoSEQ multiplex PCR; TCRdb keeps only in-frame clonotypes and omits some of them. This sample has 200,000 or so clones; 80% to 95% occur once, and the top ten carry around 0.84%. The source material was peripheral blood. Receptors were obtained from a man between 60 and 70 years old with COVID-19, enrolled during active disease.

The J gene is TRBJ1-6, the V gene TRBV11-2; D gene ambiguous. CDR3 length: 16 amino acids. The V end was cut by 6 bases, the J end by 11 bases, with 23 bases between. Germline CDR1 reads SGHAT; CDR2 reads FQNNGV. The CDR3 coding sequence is TGTGCCAGCAGTTCAAGAGGGCCTCTCTCGGGAGCACCCCTCCACTTT. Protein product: CASSSRGPLSGAPLHF.

The CDR3 sequence: CASSEAGGQLDGYTF. CDR3 nucleotide sequence: TGTGCCAGCAGTGAAGCGGGCGGGCAACTGGATGGCTACACCTTC. The chain links TRBV6-1 to TRBJ1-2; no firm D call. This CDR3 has 15 residues. Per the germline V gene, CDR1 is MNHNS and CDR2 is SASEGT. With 0 bases removed from V and 6 bases from J, the gap between germline ends came to 14 bases.

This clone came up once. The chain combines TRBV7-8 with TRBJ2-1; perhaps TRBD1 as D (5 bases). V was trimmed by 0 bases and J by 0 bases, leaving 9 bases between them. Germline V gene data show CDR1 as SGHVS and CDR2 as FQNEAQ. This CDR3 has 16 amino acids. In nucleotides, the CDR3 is TGTGCCAGCAGCTTAGCAGCAGGACACTCCTACAATGAGCAGTTCTTC. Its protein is CASSLAAGHSYNEQFF.

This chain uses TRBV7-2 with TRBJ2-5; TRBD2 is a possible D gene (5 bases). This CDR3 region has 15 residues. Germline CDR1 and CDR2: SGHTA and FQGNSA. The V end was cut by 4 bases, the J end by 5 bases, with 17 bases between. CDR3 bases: TGTGCCAGCAGCTCCTCGAGGGCCGGTGGGGAGACCCAGTACTTC. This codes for CASSSSRAGGETQYF.

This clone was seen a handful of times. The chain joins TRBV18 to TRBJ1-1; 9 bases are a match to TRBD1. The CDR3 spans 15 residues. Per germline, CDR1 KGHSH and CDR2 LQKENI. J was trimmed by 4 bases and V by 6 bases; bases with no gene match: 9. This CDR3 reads CASSPRQGGTTEAFF. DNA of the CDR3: TGTGCCAGCTCCCCGAGACAGGGGGGGACCACTGAAGCTTTCTTT.

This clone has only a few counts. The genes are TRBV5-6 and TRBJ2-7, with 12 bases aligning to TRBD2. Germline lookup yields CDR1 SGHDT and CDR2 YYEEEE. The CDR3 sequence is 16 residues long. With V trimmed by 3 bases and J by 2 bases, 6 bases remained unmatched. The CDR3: CASSSRLAGDPYEQYF. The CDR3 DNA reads TGTGCCAGCAGCTCCAGACTAGCGGGAGACCCCTACGAGCAGTACTTC.

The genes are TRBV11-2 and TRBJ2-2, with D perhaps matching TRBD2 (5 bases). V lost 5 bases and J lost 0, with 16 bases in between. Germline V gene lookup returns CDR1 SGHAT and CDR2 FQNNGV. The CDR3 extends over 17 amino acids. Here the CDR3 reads CASSRAGGGANTGELFF. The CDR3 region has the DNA TGTGCCAGCAGCCGAGCAGGCGGAGGCGCGAACACCGGGGAGCTGTTTTTT.

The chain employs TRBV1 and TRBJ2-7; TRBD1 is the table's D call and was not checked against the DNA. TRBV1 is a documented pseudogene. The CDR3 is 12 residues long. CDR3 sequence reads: CTSSQTSYEQYF. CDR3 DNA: TGCACCAGCAGCCAAACATCCTACGAGCAGTACTTC.

CDR3 region: CASSAPGILGAEQYF. In DNA form, the CDR3 reads TGTGCCAGCAGCGCCCCGGGGATCTTGGGGGCAGAGCAGTACTTC. The chain couples TRBV9 to TRBJ2-7; tentative D call: TRBD1 (6 bases). The CDR3 has 15 residues. The V end was cut by 3 bases, the J end by 7 bases, with 20 bases between. Germline V CDR1 and CDR2: SGDLS, YYNGEE.

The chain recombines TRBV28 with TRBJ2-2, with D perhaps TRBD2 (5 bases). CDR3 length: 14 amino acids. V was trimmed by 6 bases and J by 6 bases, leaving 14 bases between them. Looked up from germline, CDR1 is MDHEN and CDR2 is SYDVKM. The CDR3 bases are TGTGCCAGCAGGTTACTAGAAAGCTCCGGGGAGCTGTTTTTT. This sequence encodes CASRLLESSGELFF.

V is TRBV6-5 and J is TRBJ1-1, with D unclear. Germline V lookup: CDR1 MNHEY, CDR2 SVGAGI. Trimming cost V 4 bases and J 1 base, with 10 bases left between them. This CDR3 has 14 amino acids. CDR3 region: CASSSSGSNTEAFF. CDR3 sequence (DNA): TGTGCCAGCAGTTCATCCGGGTCGAACACTGAAGCTTTCTTT.

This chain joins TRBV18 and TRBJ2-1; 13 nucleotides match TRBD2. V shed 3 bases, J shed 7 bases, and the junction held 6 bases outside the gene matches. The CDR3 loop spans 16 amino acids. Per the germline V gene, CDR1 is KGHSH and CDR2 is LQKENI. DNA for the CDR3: TGTGCCAGCTCACCTCGGACTAGCGGGAGCGGGAATGAGCAGTTCTTC. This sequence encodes CASSPRTSGSGNEQFF. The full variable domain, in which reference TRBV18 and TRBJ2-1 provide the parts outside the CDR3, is NAGVMQNPRHLVRRRGQEARLRCSPMKGHSHVYWYRQLPEEGLKFMVYLQKENIIDESGMPKERFSAEFPKEGPSILRIQQVVRGDSAAYFCASSPRTSGSGNEQFFGPGTRLTVL.

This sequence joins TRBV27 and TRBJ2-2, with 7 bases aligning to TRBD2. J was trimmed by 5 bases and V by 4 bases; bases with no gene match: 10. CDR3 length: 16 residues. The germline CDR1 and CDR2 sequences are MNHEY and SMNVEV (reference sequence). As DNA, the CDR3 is TGTGCCAGCAGTTCCCCCCGCGGGAGTGGTACCGGGGAGCTGTTTTTT. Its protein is CASSSPRGSGTGELFF.

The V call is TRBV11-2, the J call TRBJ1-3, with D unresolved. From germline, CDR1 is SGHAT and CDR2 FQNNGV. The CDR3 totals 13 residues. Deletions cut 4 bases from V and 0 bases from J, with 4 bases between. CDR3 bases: TGTGCCAGCAGCTCGGGCTCTGGAAACACCATATATTTT. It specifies CASSSGSGNTIYF.

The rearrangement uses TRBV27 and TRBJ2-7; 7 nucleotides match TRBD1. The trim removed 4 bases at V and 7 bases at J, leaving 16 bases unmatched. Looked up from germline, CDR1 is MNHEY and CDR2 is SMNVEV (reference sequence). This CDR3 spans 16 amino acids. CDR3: CASSYRQGGAPWEQYF. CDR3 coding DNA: TGTGCCAGCAGTTACCGCCAAGGGGGCGCCCCGTGGGAGCAGTACTTC.

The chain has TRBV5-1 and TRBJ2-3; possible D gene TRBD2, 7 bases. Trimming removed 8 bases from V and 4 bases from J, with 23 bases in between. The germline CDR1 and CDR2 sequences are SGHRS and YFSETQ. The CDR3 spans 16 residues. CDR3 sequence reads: CASTLIPGGEADTQYF. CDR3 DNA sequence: TGCGCCAGTACCCTGATCCCGGGGGGCGAGGCAGATACGCAGTATTTT.

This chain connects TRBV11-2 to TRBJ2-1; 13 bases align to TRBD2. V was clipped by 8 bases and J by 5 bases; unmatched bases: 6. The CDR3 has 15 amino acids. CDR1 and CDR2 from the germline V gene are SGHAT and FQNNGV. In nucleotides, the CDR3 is TGTGCCAGCCGATACGGGACTAGCGGGAACAATGAGCAGTTCTTC. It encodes CASRYGTSGNNEQFF.

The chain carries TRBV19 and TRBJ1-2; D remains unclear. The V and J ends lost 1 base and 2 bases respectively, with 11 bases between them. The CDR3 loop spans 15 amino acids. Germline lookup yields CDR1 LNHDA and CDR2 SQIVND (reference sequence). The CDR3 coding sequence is TGTGCCAGTAGTATAGTGATCTCGGGAAACTATGGCTACACCTTC. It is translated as CASSIVISGNYGYTF.

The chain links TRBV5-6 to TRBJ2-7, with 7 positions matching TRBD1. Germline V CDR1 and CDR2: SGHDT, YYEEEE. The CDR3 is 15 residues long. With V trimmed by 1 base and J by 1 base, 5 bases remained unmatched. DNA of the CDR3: TGTGCCAGCAGCTTGTGGACAGGTCAATCCTACGAGCAGTACTTC. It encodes CASSLWTGQSYEQYF.

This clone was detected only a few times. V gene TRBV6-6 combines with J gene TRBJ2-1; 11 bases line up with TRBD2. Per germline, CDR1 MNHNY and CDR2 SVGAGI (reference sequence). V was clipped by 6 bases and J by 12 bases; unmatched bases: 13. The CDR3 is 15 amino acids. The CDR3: CASSRKETSGTPQFF. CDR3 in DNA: TGTGCCAGCAGCCGTAAAGAGACTAGCGGGACCCCGCAGTTCTTC.

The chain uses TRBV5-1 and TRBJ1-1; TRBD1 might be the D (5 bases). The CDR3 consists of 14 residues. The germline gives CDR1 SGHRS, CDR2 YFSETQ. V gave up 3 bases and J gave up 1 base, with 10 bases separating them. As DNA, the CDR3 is TGCGCCAGCAGCTCTAGTAGGGGGAACACTGAAGCTTTCTTT. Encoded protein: CASSSSRGNTEAFF.

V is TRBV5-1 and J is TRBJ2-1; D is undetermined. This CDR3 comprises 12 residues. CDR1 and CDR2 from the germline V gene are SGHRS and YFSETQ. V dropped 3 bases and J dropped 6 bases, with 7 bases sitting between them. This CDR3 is CASSSIGNEQFF. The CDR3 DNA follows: TGCGCCAGCAGCTCTATTGGCAATGAGCAGTTCTTC.

The CDR3 DNA follows: TGTGCCAGCAGCAAAGTGGGGGACAGGAACTATGGCTACACCTTC. This codes for CASSKVGDRNYGYTF. J is TRBJ1-2 and V is TRBV21-1; the D segment call TRBD1 is taken from the table without a DNA check. TRBV21-1 has pseudogene status. The CDR3 contains 15 residues.

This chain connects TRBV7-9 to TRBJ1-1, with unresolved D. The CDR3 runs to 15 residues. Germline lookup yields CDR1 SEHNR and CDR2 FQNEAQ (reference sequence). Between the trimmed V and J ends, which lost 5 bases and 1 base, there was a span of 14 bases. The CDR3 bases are TGTGCCAGCAGCCCCCGTGGTGCGGGGAACACTGAAGCTTTCTTT. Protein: CASSPRGAGNTEAFF.

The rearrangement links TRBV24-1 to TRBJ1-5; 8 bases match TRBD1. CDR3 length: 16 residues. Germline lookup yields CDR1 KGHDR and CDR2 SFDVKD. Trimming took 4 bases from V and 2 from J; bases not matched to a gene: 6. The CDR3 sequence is CATSDSGQGGNQPQHF. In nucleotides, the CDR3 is TGTGCCACCAGTGACTCCGGACAGGGCGGCAATCAGCCCCAGCATTTT.